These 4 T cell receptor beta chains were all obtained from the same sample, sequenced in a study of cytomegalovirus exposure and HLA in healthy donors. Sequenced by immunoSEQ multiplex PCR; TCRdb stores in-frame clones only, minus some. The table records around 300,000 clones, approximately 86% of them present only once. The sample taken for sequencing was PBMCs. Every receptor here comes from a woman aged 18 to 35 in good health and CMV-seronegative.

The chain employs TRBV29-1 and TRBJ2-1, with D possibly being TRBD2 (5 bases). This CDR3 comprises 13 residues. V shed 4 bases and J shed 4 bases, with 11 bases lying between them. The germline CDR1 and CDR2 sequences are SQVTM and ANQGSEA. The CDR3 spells CSVGPTSYNEQFF. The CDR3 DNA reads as TGCAGCGTTGGCCCTACTAGTTACAATGAGCAGTTCTTC.

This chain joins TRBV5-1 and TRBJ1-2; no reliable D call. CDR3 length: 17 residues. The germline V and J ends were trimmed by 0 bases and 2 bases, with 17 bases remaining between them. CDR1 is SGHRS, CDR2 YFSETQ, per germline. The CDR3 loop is CASSLGQHSKRNYGYTF. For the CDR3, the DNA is TGCGCCAGCAGCTTGGGTCAGCACAGCAAAAGAAACTATGGCTACACCTTC. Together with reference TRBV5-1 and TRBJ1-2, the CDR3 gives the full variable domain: KAGVTQTPRYLIKTRGQQVTLSCSPISGHRSVSWYQQTPGQGLQFLFEYFSETQRNKGNFPGRFSGRQFSNSRSEMNVSTLELGDSALYLCASSLGQHSKRNYGYTFGSGTRLTVV.

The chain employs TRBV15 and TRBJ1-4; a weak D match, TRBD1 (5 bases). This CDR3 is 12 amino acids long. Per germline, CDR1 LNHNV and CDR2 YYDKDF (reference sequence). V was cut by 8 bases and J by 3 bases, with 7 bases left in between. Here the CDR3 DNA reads TGTGCCACCGGGGGGGCTAATGAAAAACTGTTTTTT. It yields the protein CATGGANEKLFF.

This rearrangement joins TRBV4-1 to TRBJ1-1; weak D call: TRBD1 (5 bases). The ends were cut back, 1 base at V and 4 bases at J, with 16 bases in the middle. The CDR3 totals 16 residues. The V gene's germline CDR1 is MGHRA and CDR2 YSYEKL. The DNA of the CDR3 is TGCGCCAGCAGCCAAGTAGAGAGGACGGGGGGCACTGAAGCTTTCTTT. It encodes CASSQVERTGGTEAFF.